The 24 T cell receptor beta chains reported below all come from one sample, sequenced in a study of blood T cell repertoires in COVID-19. Clones were sequenced by immunoSEQ multiplex PCR, and TCRdb holds only the in-frame ones, with some missing. Of approximately 300,000 clones in the sample, roughly 90% are singletons; the top ten hold approximately 1.8%. Sequencing was performed on peripheral blood. The receptor set was obtained from a woman between 25 and 40 years old with COVID-19, enrolled during active disease.

The rearrangement links TRBV4-1 to TRBJ1-4; D is undetermined. The CDR3 has 14 residues. Per the germline V gene, CDR1 is MGHRA and CDR2 is YSYEKL. Deletions cut 0 bases from V and 7 bases from J, with 9 bases between. The CDR3 region is CASSQDAAGEKLFF. CDR3 coding DNA: TGCGCCAGCAGCCAAGATGCGGCGGGTGAAAAACTGTTTTTT.

This chain connects TRBV2 to TRBJ2-7; 10 bases align to TRBD2. This CDR3 contains 14 residues. Per germline, CDR1 SNHLY and CDR2 FYNNEI. The V gene end was trimmed by 0 bases and the J gene end by 6 bases; junction bases not matched to a gene: 2. CDR3 DNA: TGTGCCAGCAGTGAAGCGGTAGCGGGGGGCGAGCAGTACGTC. As protein: CASSEAVAGGEQYV.

The rearrangement links TRBV4-2 to TRBJ2-3; TRBD2 agrees at 10 bases. CDR3 length: 18 residues. Germline CDR1 is LGHNA and CDR2 is YNFKEQ. The ends lost 1 base at V and 1 base at J; junction bases unmatched: 8. The CDR3 protein is CASSQVYSGGARTDTQYF. In DNA, the CDR3 is TGTGCCAGCAGCCAAGTTTACAGCGGGGGGGCCCGCACAGATACGCAGTATTTT.

In this sample, this clone turned up once. This chain connects TRBV3-1 (or the pseudogene TRBV3-2) to TRBJ2-1; D unclear. Deletions cut 5 bases from V and 10 bases from J, with 9 bases between. The CDR3 totals 11 residues. The germline gives CDR1 LGHDT, CDR2 YNNKEL (reference sequence). In DNA form, the CDR3 reads TGTGCCAGCAGCAGCCGTGAGGAGCAGTTCTTC. Protein: CASSSREEQFF.

V gene TRBV2 combines with J gene TRBJ2-1, with 9 bases lining up with TRBD1. Losses at the gene ends were 6 bases for V and 6 bases for J; bases not matched to a gene: 15. CDR3 length equals 17 residues. From germline, CDR1 is SNHLY and CDR2 FYNNEI. CDR3 DNA: TGTGCCAGCAGATCGCCCCCCGGGACAGGGTTTATCAATGAGCAGTTCTTC. Its protein is CASRSPPGTGFINEQFF. Supplemented by reference TRBV2 and TRBJ2-1, the full variable domain reads EPEVTQTPSHQVTQMGQEVILRCVPISNHLYFYWYRQILGQKVEFLVSFYNNEISEKSEIFDDQFSVERPDGSNFTLKIRSTKLEDSAMYFCASRSPPGTGFINEQFFGPGTRLTVL.

J is TRBJ1-1 and V is TRBV6-5; 8 bases are a match to TRBD1. From germline, CDR1 is MNHEY and CDR2 SVGAGI. The CDR3 has 16 amino acids. Trimming cost V 2 bases and J 0 bases; bases outside gene matches: 5. Written as DNA, the CDR3 is TGTGCCAGCAGTTACGGACTGGACAGGGTGAACACTGAAGCTTTCTTT. Protein product: CASSYGLDRVNTEAFF.

The chain uses TRBV6-6 and TRBJ1-5; 7 bases align to TRBD1. The CDR3 extends over 14 amino acids. Trimming at V came to 2 bases and at J to 5 bases, leaving 3 bases not matched to a gene. Germline V gene lookup returns CDR1 MNHNY and CDR2 SVGAGI (reference sequence). The CDR3, as DNA: TGTGCCAGCAGTTACCAGACAGGGTATCAGCCCCAGCATTTT. Protein sequence: CASSYQTGYQPQHF.

The V gene is TRBV27, the J gene TRBJ1-1, with D maybe TRBD1 (5 bases). V dropped 6 bases and J dropped 4 bases, with 15 bases sitting between them. This CDR3 comprises 14 residues. Germline V gives CDR1 MNHEY, CDR2 SMNVEV (reference sequence). The CDR3 reads CASSSNPGSTEAFF. The CDR3 DNA reads TGTGCCAGCAGCTCTAACCCAGGGTCCACTGAAGCTTTCTTT.

The gene calls are TRBV18 and TRBJ2-7; D unresolved. From germline, CDR1 is KGHSH and CDR2 LQKENI. This CDR3 spans 15 amino acids. Trimming stripped 2 bases from V and 3 bases from J, with 14 bases between. The CDR3 protein is CASSPGQVKSYEQYF. The CDR3 DNA reads TGTGCCAGCTCACCAGGGCAGGTCAAGAGCTACGAGCAGTACTTC.

This chain connects TRBV9 to TRBJ1-2, with 9 bases aligning to TRBD1. V gave up 4 bases and J gave up 2 bases; unmatched junction bases: 6. This CDR3 region has 15 residues. The germline CDR1 and CDR2 sequences are SGDLS and YYNGEE. The CDR3 region is CASSIRTGENYGYTF. CDR3 coding DNA: TGTGCCAGCAGCATCCGGACAGGGGAAAACTATGGCTACACCTTC.

The gene calls are TRBV29-1 and TRBJ2-1; D not certain. This CDR3 spans 13 amino acids. Germline lookup yields CDR1 SQVTM and CDR2 ANQGSEA. V was clipped by 1 base and J by 9 bases, with 13 bases between them. The CDR3 loop is CSVEGRSPGEQFF. For the CDR3, the DNA is TGCAGCGTTGAAGGCAGGTCCCCTGGTGAGCAGTTCTTC.

The chain combines TRBV6-5 with TRBJ1-5; no definite D call. Per germline, CDR1 MNHEY and CDR2 SVGAGI. Trimming removed 4 bases from V and 5 bases from J, with 6 bases in between. This CDR3 region has 12 residues. The chain's CDR3 is CASSSVYQPQHF. The CDR3 DNA reads TGTGCCAGCAGTTCCGTGTATCAGCCCCAGCATTTT.

This clone was detected a few times. The chain uses TRBV2 and TRBJ2-5; 10 positions match TRBD2. The V segment lost 4 bases and the J segment 4 bases; nucleotides outside the gene matches: 6. CDR3 size: 15 residues. Germline lookup yields CDR1 SNHLY and CDR2 FYNNEI. CDR3 nucleotide sequence: TGTGCCAGCAGTGGAACCCTAGCGGGGGCAGAGACCCAGTACTTC. It codes for CASSGTLAGAETQYF.

The chain employs TRBV28 and TRBJ1-4; the D is unclear. Trimming took 7 bases from V and 6 from J, leaving 18 bases between them. CDR3 size: 15 residues. The V gene's germline CDR1 is MDHEN and CDR2 SYDVKM. The CDR3: CASTPQAGLYEKLFF. The DNA for the CDR3 is TGTGCCAGCACCCCTCAGGCCGGCCTGTATGAAAAACTGTTTTTT.

This clone was counted once. V and J are TRBV6-5 and TRBJ1-5, with 9 bases fitting TRBD1. This CDR3 is built from 15 residues. V trimming: 8 bases; J trimming: 0 bases; junction bases outside the gene matches: 5. The germline gives CDR1 MNHEY, CDR2 SVGAGI. CDR3 in DNA: TGTGCCAGCGGGGGACAGGGCGATAGCAATCAGCCCCAGCATTTT. Translated, it gives CASGGQGDSNQPQHF.

The rearrangement uses TRBV6-5 and TRBJ2-2; tentatively, D is TRBD2 (6 bases). V was pared by 4 bases and J by 5 bases, with 11 bases between. Germline lookup yields CDR1 MNHEY and CDR2 SVGAGI. The CDR3 length is 14 residues. In DNA, the CDR3 is TGTGCCAGCAGTTTCGTTGGGACTACCGGGGAGCTGTTTTTT. Its protein is CASSFVGTTGELFF.

The chain joins TRBV7-2 to TRBJ2-1, with 10 bases that match TRBD2. The CDR3 spans 16 residues. With V trimmed by 5 bases and J by 4 bases, 8 bases remained unmatched. Germline V lookup: CDR1 SGHTA, CDR2 FQGNSA. The CDR3 DNA follows: TGTGCCAGCAGCGGAAAGCGGGGGGGCCCGTACAATGAGCAGTTCTTC. This gives the protein CASSGKRGGPYNEQFF.

The chain combines TRBV6-1 with TRBJ2-5; D may be TRBD1 (6 bases). Trimming pared 3 bases from V and 5 bases from J, leaving 16 bases between. The V gene's germline CDR1 is MNHNS and CDR2 SASEGT. The CDR3 has 15 amino acids. CDR3: CASSDGGAQWETQYF. CDR3 nucleotide sequence: TGTGCCAGCAGTGATGGGGGCGCTCAATGGGAGACCCAGTACTTC.

V is TRBV12-3 or TRBV12-4 and J is TRBJ1-4, with 7 bases that match TRBD1. The V segment lost 4 bases and the J segment 8 bases; nucleotides outside the gene matches: 4. CDR3 length: 13 amino acids. The chain's CDR3 is CASSYGTVEKLFF. CDR3 DNA: TGTGCCAGCAGTTATGGGACAGTAGAAAAACTGTTTTTT.

This clone has a single count. The chain carries TRBV7-3 and TRBJ2-3; TRBD1 matches 8 bases. J was trimmed by 6 bases and V by 4 bases; bases with no gene match: 12. The CDR3 is made up of 16 amino acids. CDR1 and CDR2 (germline): SGHTA, FQGTGA. CDR3 residues: CASSSGGARTGDTQYF. CDR3 nucleotide sequence: TGTGCCAGCAGCTCAGGGGGCGCAAGGACCGGGGATACGCAGTATTTT.

There are a few counts of this clone. The genes are TRBV4-1 and TRBJ1-5; D remains unclear. Germline loops: CDR1 MGHRA, CDR2 YSYEKL. V lost 3 bases and J lost 4, with 16 bases in between. This CDR3 comprises 16 residues. CDR3 sequence: CASSQRPGDLNQPQHF. DNA of the CDR3: TGCGCCAGCAGCCAGAGGCCCGGAGACTTAAATCAGCCCCAGCATTTT.

The gene calls are TRBV19 and TRBJ1-1, with no clear D. Deletions cut 5 bases from V and 1 base from J, with 14 bases between. The CDR3 extends over 15 amino acids. Germline CDR1 LNHDA, CDR2 SQIVND (reference sequence). The CDR3 DNA follows: TGTGCCAGTAGTGTTGGAACGGCGGGGAACACTGAAGCTTTCTTT. Its translation is CASSVGTAGNTEAFF.

The chain combines TRBV2 with TRBJ1-6; perhaps TRBD1 as D (5 bases). CDR3 length: 12 amino acids. Trimming removed 9 bases at V and 9 bases at J, with 12 bases between. Per germline, CDR1 SNHLY and CDR2 FYNNEI. The CDR3 coding sequence is TGTGCCAGTGGTTGGGGGGGTTCACCCCTCCACTTT. Its translation is CASGWGGSPLHF.

V usage is TRBV10-2 and J usage is TRBJ2-7; the match to TRBD2 covers 10 bases. CDR3 length equals 17 residues. The ends lost 6 bases at V and 0 bases at J; junction bases unmatched: 11. CDR1 and CDR2 (germline): WSHSY, SAAADI. The CDR3 here is CASRQPGTSDYSYEQYF. The CDR3 nucleotides read TGCGCCAGCAGGCAACCCGGGACTAGCGATTACTCCTACGAGCAGTACTTC.